The sample holds one count of the clone carrying this TCR beta chain. The CDR3 runs 16 residues. Germline CDR1 SGDLS, CDR2 YYNGEE. Trimming took 2 bases from V and 5 from J; bases not matched to a gene: 9. Samples were taken several times over chemoradiotherapy. This sample stems from a study of chemoradiotherapy in HPV16-positive cancers. Sequenced by immunoSEQ multiplex PCR; TCRdb stores in-frame clones only, minus some. The repertoire holds about 7,600 clones, about 86% seen once, with 2.5% to 3.5% in the top ten. The chain couples TRBV9 to TRBJ2-1, with 8 bases lining up with TRBD2. Sample: blood, taken from a patient who underwent chemoradiotherapy. This TCR came from a human donor with HPV-associated anogenital cancer. CDR3 sequence reads: CASSVLALAGNNEQFF. CDR3 coding DNA: TGTGCCAGCAGCGTCCTGGCGTTAGCGGGGAACAATGAGCAGTTCTTC.